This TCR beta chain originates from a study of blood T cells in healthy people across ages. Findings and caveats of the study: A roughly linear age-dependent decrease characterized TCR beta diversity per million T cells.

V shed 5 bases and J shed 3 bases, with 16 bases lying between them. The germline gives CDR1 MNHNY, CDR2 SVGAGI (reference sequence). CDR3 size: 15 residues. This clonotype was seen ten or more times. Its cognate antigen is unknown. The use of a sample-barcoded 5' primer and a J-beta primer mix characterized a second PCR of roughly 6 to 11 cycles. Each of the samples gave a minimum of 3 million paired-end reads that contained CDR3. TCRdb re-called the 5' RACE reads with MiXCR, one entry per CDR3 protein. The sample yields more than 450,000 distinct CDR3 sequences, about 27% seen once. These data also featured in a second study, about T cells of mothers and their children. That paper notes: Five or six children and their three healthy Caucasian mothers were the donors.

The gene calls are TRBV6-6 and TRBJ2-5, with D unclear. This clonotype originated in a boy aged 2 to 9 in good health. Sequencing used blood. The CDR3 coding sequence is TGTGCCAGCAGTCGACCGCTTGGGAATGAAGAGACCCAGTACTTC. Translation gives CASSRPLGNEETQYF.